Listed here are 12 T cell receptor beta chains from one sample, sequenced in a study of metastatic and nonmetastatic thyroid tumors. TCRdb re-clonotyped the PCR reads through MiXCR. The sample lists about 69,000 clones, over 12% seen once, with approximately 6.1% in the top ten. No treatment had been given to any patient before thyroid surgery. The sequencing input was blood. The receptors come from a male donor with papillary thyroid cancer or a benign thyroid nodule (not recorded which). Some clones in this sample may be carry-over from other donors' samples.

CDR3 DNA: TGTGCCAGCAGTGGCGGGCCTCCAGTTCTCACGGAGGGCTACACCTTC. As protein: CASSGGPPVLTEGYTF. The chain links TRBV6-1 to TRBJ1-2; no firm D call. The CDR3 has 16 residues. Trimming shortened V by 4 bases and J by 8 bases, and 23 bases separated the two germline ends. Germline V gives CDR1 MNHNS, CDR2 SASEGT.

This clone has a count of ten or more. The rearrangement joins TRBV9 to TRBJ2-2; 10 bases are a match to TRBD2. The CDR3 totals 17 residues. Losses at the gene ends were 4 bases for V and 1 base for J; bases not matched to a gene: 7. From germline, CDR1 is SGDLS and CDR2 YYNGEE. For the CDR3, the DNA is TGTGCCAGCAGCTTTCAAAGGACTAGCGGGAACACCGGGGAGCTGTTTTTT. Translated: CASSFQRTSGNTGELFF.

The rearrangement links TRBV4-1 to TRBJ2-2; 9 positions match TRBD2. Unmatched junction bases numbered 9, after V lost 4 bases and J lost 6 bases. Germline-derived CDR1 and CDR2 are MGHRA and YSYEKL. The CDR3 has 16 amino acids. CDR3 protein: CASSRSFSGSAGELFF. CDR3 nucleotides: TGCGCCAGCAGCCGAAGCTTTAGCGGGAGCGCCGGGGAGCTGTTTTTT.

This clone came up many times. The CDR3, as DNA: TGTGCCACCAGTGATGTCACAGGGGGCCCAGAGACCCAGTACTTC. Its protein product is CATSDVTGGPETQYF. The V and J genes are TRBV24-1 and TRBJ2-5, with 9 bases aligning to TRBD1. CDR3 size: 15 residues. V trimming: 3 bases; J trimming: 4 bases; junction bases outside the gene matches: 5. CDR1 and CDR2 from the germline V gene are KGHDR and SFDVKD.

This clone was seen more than once but under ten times. This may come from a read error, since a much larger clone is one base off. V gene TRBV20-1 combines with J gene TRBJ2-5, with D perhaps TRBD1 or TRBD2 (5 bases each). CDR1 is DFQATT and CDR2 is SNEGSKA in the germline V gene (reference sequence). This CDR3 has 13 amino acids. The CDR3 is CSARRTGRGTRYF. The CDR3 DNA follows: TGCAGTGCTCGCCGGACTGGAAGAGGGACCCGGTACTTC.

Ten or more counts support this clone. Other DNA sequences in the sample encode the same CDR3. The V and J genes are TRBV10-3 and TRBJ2-1; 8 nucleotides match TRBD2. V shed 3 bases and J 10 bases; nucleotides not matched to a gene: 11. From germline, CDR1 is ENHRY and CDR2 SYGVKD. This CDR3 contains 15 residues. The CDR3: CAISDPRSGRGEQFF. The CDR3 DNA sequence: TGTGCCATCAGTGACCCTCGTTCCGGGAGGGGGGAGCAGTTCTTC.

At least ten counts were recorded for this clone. V is TRBV4-3 and J is TRBJ1-5, with D unclear. Per germline, CDR1 LGHNA and CDR2 YSLEER. This CDR3 is built from 14 residues. The V end lost 0 bases, the J end lost 7 bases, and 10 bases lay between the germline ends. Written as DNA, the CDR3 is TGCGCCAGCAGCCAAGACCGCTTCAGGCAGCCCCAGCATTTT. Translating gives CASSQDRFRQPQHF.

This clone was recorded many times. The chain employs TRBV7-2 and TRBJ1-2; a weak D match, TRBD1 (6 bases). The CDR3 has 13 residues. Germline V gene data show CDR1 as SGHTA and CDR2 as FQGNSA. The V and J ends lost 3 bases and 7 bases respectively, with 12 bases between them. The CDR3 region is CASSFGGQFGYTF. Here the CDR3 DNA reads TGTGCCAGCAGCTTTGGGGGGCAATTTGGCTACACCTTC. The full variable domain, rest sourced from reference TRBV7-2 and TRBJ1-2, is GAGVSQSPSNKVTEKGKDVELRCDPISGHTALYWYRQSLGQGLEFLIYFQGNSAPDKSGLPSDRFSAERTGGSVSTLTIQRTQQEDSAVYLCASSFGGQFGYTFGSGTRLTVV.

This clone was observed many times. The chain recombines TRBV12-3 or TRBV12-4 with TRBJ2-5, with D unclear. The CDR3 runs to 13 residues. Trimming removed 4 bases at V and 5 bases at J, with 11 bases between. CDR3 protein: CASSSGVWETQYF. CDR3 DNA sequence: TGTGCCAGCAGTTCCGGAGTTTGGGAGACCCAGTACTTC.

This clone was recorded many times. The genes are TRBV5-1 and TRBJ2-5, with 14 nucleotides matching TRBD2. From germline, CDR1 is SGHRS and CDR2 YFSETQ. The CDR3 sequence is 15 residues long. V gave up 4 bases and J gave up 4 bases; unmatched junction bases: 3. This CDR3 reads CASSGGTSGGETQYF. The CDR3 DNA reads as TGCGCCAGCAGCGGCGGGACTAGCGGGGGAGAGACCCAGTACTTC.

V usage is TRBV11-2 and J usage is TRBJ2-7, with TRBD2 identical over 12 bases. The CDR3 has 15 amino acids. V lost 0 bases, J lost 7 bases, and 4 bases stayed unmatched. The germline gives CDR1 SGHAT, CDR2 FQNNGV. CDR3 loop: CASSLDPSGRGEQYF. The CDR3 DNA reads TGTGCCAGCAGCTTAGATCCTAGCGGGAGGGGGGAGCAGTACTTC.

The sample holds a few counts of this clone. CDR3 residues: CASTSGQSKETQYF. The CDR3 coding sequence is TGTGCCAGCACCTCGGGGCAGTCTAAAGAGACCCAGTACTTC. The gene calls are TRBV6-1 and TRBJ2-5; perhaps D is TRBD1 or TRBD2 (5 bases each). V gave up 7 bases and J gave up 3 bases, with 15 bases separating them. The germline gives CDR1 MNHNS, CDR2 SASEGT. The CDR3 covers 14 residues.